One and the same sample provided the 10 T cell receptor beta chains below, sequenced in a study of blood T cell repertoires in COVID-19. Only in-frame clones appear in the TCRdb table, and some are missing; sequencing was by immunoSEQ multiplex PCR. Of more than 100,000 clones detected, 65% to 90% appear once; the ten largest clones hold roughly 10%. Material for sequencing was peripheral blood. These receptors came from a man at least 80 years old with acute or convalescent COVID-19.

The genes are TRBV18 and TRBJ1-3; 7 bases are shared with TRBD1. Germline CDR1 is KGHSH and CDR2 is LQKENI. With 0 bases clipped from V and 0 bases from J, the junction kept 5 bases outside the gene matches. The CDR3 has 17 amino acids. CDR3 region: CASSPPRQGSSGNTIYF. The CDR3, as DNA: TGTGCCAGCTCACCACCGAGACAGGGCAGCTCTGGAAACACCATATATTTT.

V and J are TRBV9 and TRBJ2-1, with 16 positions matching TRBD2. CDR1 and CDR2 (germline): SGDLS, YYNGEE. This CDR3 is built from 21 residues. V lost 4 bases to trimming and J lost 6 bases; unmatched junction nucleotides: 19. This CDR3 is CASSSHPPGLAGGPSSNEQFF. CDR3 sequence (DNA): TGTGCCAGCAGCTCTCACCCCCCGGGACTAGCGGGAGGGCCATCGTCCAATGAGCAGTTCTTC.

The V call is TRBV19, the J call TRBJ2-2; TRBD2 agrees at 8 bases. CDR3 size: 17 residues. Looked up from germline, CDR1 is LNHDA and CDR2 is SQIVND (reference sequence). The ends lost 7 bases at V and 0 bases at J; junction bases unmatched: 10. CDR3 loop: CASTQDLGLANTGELFF. As DNA, the CDR3 is TGTGCCAGTACCCAGGACCTGGGACTAGCGAACACCGGGGAGCTGTTTTTT.

In DNA form, the CDR3 reads TGTGCCAGCAGTGAACAAACGGACAGACAAGCCGACTACACCTTC. Protein: CASSEQTDRQADYTF. V gene TRBV6-1 combines with J gene TRBJ1-2; a possible D gene is TRBD1 (6 bases). CDR1 is MNHNS, CDR2 SASEGT, per germline. This CDR3 is 15 amino acids long. V lost 2 bases and J 10 bases, leaving 20 bases between the germline ends.

This rearrangement joins TRBV19 to TRBJ2-3; TRBD2 aligns across 11 bases. Trimming at V came to 3 bases and at J to 0 bases, leaving 2 bases not matched to a gene. CDR1 and CDR2 from the germline V gene are LNHDA and SQIVND (reference sequence). This CDR3 is 16 amino acids long. The CDR3, as DNA: TGTGCCAGTAGTATTACTAGCGGGGGTAGCACAGATACGCAGTATTTT. Translation gives CASSITSGGSTDTQYF.

This clone was recorded once. V gene TRBV13 combines with J gene TRBJ2-7; D possibly corresponds to TRBD1 (6 bases). The CDR3 is 14 amino acids. V was cut by 5 bases and J by 3 bases, with 14 bases left in between. Germline V gene lookup returns CDR1 PRHDT and CDR2 FYEKMQ (reference sequence). The CDR3 DNA follows: TGTGCCAGCAGCCCCCGAACAGGGATCTACGAGCAGTACTTC. This gives the protein CASSPRTGIYEQYF.

V usage is TRBV7-9 and J usage is TRBJ1-5; TRBD1 is a possible D gene (5 bases). The CDR3 covers 15 residues. The germline gives CDR1 SEHNR, CDR2 FQNEAQ (reference sequence). Trimming cost V 2 bases and J 2 bases, with 10 bases left between them. In DNA form, the CDR3 reads TGTGCCAGCAGCTTAACAGGCGACGGCAATCAGCCCCAGCATTTT. Translating it yields CASSLTGDGNQPQHF.

J is TRBJ2-1 and V is TRBV4-2; 11 nucleotides agree with TRBD1. Germline values: CDR1 LGHNA, CDR2 YNFKEQ. Trimming removed 4 bases from V and 6 bases from J; junction bases left unmatched: 5. The CDR3 has 15 residues. The DNA for the CDR3 is TGTGCCAGCAGCCCCCGGGACAGGGGGGTCAATGAGCAGTTCTTC. Translating it yields CASSPRDRGVNEQFF.

The chain has TRBV11-2 and TRBJ2-3, with no clear D. V lost 0 bases, J lost 0 bases, and 13 bases lay in between. Germline V gene sequence: CDR1 SGHAT, CDR2 FQNNGV. CDR3 size: 17 residues. This chain's CDR3 is CASSLDGAYPSTDTQYF. As DNA, the CDR3 is TGTGCCAGCAGCTTAGATGGAGCTTACCCGAGCACAGATACGCAGTATTTT. Complete variable domain (other parts from reference TRBV11-2 and TRBJ2-3): EAGVAQSPRYKIIEKRQSVAFWCNPISGHATLYWYQQILGQGPKLLIQFQNNGVVDDSQLPKDRFSAERLKGVDSTLKIQPAKLEDSAVYLCASSLDGAYPSTDTQYFGPGTRLTVL.

The chain carries TRBV12-3 or TRBV12-4 and TRBJ2-7; maybe TRBD2 (6 bases). This CDR3 region has 12 residues. The V end lost 7 bases, the J end lost 6 bases, and 13 bases lay between the germline ends. The CDR3 region has the DNA TGTGCCAGCAACTATCGGGGGTTCGAGCAGTACTTC. Translation: CASNYRGFEQYF.